The 21 T cell receptor beta chains listed next were all sequenced from one sample in a study of blood T cell repertoires in COVID-19. This table comes from immunoSEQ multiplex PCR, and its TCRdb copy is limited to in-frame clones, with some not included. The sample contains about 180,000 clones, 70% to 80% of which appear only once. Sequencing input: PBMCs or T cells enriched from blood (not recorded which). All receptors come from a man in his sixties who had been exposed to COVID-19.

The V and J genes are TRBV19 and TRBJ1-1; perhaps TRBD1 as D (6 bases). CDR1 LNHDA and CDR2 SQIVND come from the germline V gene (reference sequence). CDR3 length equals 12 residues. With 4 bases removed from V and 8 bases from J, the gap between germline ends came to 11 bases. The CDR3 is CASSRGPREAFF. The CDR3 bases are TGTGCCAGTAGTAGGGGGCCGCGGGAAGCTTTCTTT.

This clone was seen more than once but under ten times. The rearrangement links TRBV6-5 to TRBJ1-4; 8 nucleotides match TRBD1. V trimming: 5 bases; J trimming: 2 bases; junction bases outside the gene matches: 4. Germline V gives CDR1 MNHEY, CDR2 SVGAGI. The CDR3 covers 15 residues. The chain's CDR3 is CASSPGDRTNEKLFF. CDR3 DNA: TGTGCCAGCAGTCCCGGGGACAGGACTAATGAAAAACTGTTTTTT.

V usage is TRBV7-2 and J usage is TRBJ1-4; D possibly corresponds to TRBD1 (5 bases). CDR1 SGHTA and CDR2 FQGNSA come from the germline V gene. Trimming took off 2 bases at V and 5 bases at J, with 15 bases between the two ends. This CDR3 is 16 amino acids long. Here the CDR3 reads CASSLFMGQLNEKLFF. DNA for the CDR3: TGTGCCAGCAGCTTATTCATGGGGCAGCTGAATGAAAAACTGTTTTTT.

This clone has just a few counts. This CDR3 is also generated by other DNA sequences in the sample. CDR3: CASSLRLAYEQYF. In DNA, the CDR3 is TGTGCCAGCAGTTTACGACTAGCTTACGAGCAGTACTTC. The chain couples TRBV28 to TRBJ2-7, with 7 positions matching TRBD2. This CDR3 is built from 13 residues. Germline trimming cut 2 bases from V and 4 bases from J; bases unmatched to any gene: 2. Germline V lookup: CDR1 MDHEN, CDR2 SYDVKM.

The chain links TRBV6-5 to TRBJ1-1; D ambiguous. This CDR3 is built from 13 residues. The germline V gene has CDR1 MNHEY and CDR2 SVGAGI. Trimming removed 9 bases at V and 0 bases at J, with 11 bases between. CDR3 residues: CASHRSMNTEAFF. The CDR3 DNA reads TGTGCCAGTCATAGAAGCATGAACACTGAAGCTTTCTTT.

V usage is TRBV5-1 and J usage is TRBJ2-7; the D gene is possibly TRBD2 (5 bases). Germline CDR1 reads SGHRS; CDR2 reads YFSETQ. CDR3 length: 14 amino acids. Trimming took off 0 bases at V and 5 bases at J, with 12 bases between the two ends. Here the CDR3 reads CASSLVAGPHEQYF. The CDR3 DNA sequence: TGCGCCAGCAGCTTGGTTGCGGGTCCTCACGAGCAGTACTTC.

This rearrangement joins TRBV6-2 or TRBV6-3 to TRBJ1-5; D gene uncertain. Trimming removed 2 bases at V and 2 bases at J, with 13 bases between. The CDR3 is 16 residues long. CDR1 is MNHEY and CDR2 is SVGEGT in the germline V gene. The CDR3 loop reads CASSYDGRSGNQPQHF. As DNA, the CDR3 is TGTGCCAGCAGTTACGATGGTAGATCGGGCAATCAGCCCCAGCATTTT.

This sequence joins TRBV5-1 and TRBJ2-1; 15 positions agree with TRBD2. Germline V lookup: CDR1 SGHRS, CDR2 YFSETQ. Trimming took 4 bases from V and 9 from J; bases not matched to a gene: 5. The CDR3 has 15 residues. CDR3 sequence: CASSTGTSGRSEQFF. In nucleotides, the CDR3 is TGCGCCAGCAGCACAGGGACTAGCGGGAGGTCTGAGCAGTTCTTC.

The chain combines TRBV6-5 with TRBJ2-1, with a weak D call TRBD2 (6 bases). CDR3 length: 14 amino acids. Looked up from germline, CDR1 is MNHEY and CDR2 is SVGAGI. Trimming stripped 7 bases from V and 6 bases from J, with 16 bases between. The DNA of the CDR3 is TGTGCCAGCACGCCCCGCGGACTACCCAATGAGCAGTTCTTC. Its protein product is CASTPRGLPNEQFF.

The chain combines TRBV18 with TRBJ2-7; 8 nucleotides line up with TRBD2. J lost 1 base, V lost 2 bases, and 4 bases had no gene match. Per the germline V gene, CDR1 is KGHSH and CDR2 is LQKENI. CDR3 length equals 15 residues. CDR3 DNA sequence: TGTGCCAGCTCACCAGATAGCGGGATATCCTACGAGCAGTACTTC. It yields the protein CASSPDSGISYEQYF.

The chain recombines TRBV6-1 with TRBJ1-3; 8 nucleotides line up with TRBD1. Germline assignment: CDR1 MNHNS and CDR2 SASEGT. V lost 4 bases and J lost 3; bases outside the gene matches: 14. CDR3 length equals 18 residues. The CDR3 coding sequence is TGTGCCAGCAGTGTTCCCCCCGCCGGGACAGGACTTGGAAACACCATATATTTT. This gives the protein CASSVPPAGTGLGNTIYF.

The gene calls are TRBV10-2 and TRBJ2-3; 7 positions match TRBD2. Germline CDR1 and CDR2: WSHSY and SAAADI. The CDR3 covers 12 residues. The trim removed 7 bases at V and 3 bases at J, leaving 1 base unmatched. The chain's CDR3 is CASTAGTDTQYF. CDR3 DNA sequence: TGCGCCAGCACAGCGGGAACAGATACGCAGTATTTT.

This clone was detected only once. The chain links TRBV5-5 to TRBJ2-2, with D possibly TRBD1 on 6 matching bases. The V gene lost 1 base and the J gene lost 0 bases, with 10 bases spanning the gap. The CDR3 is 16 residues long. Germline V gives CDR1 SGHKS, CDR2 YYEKEE (reference sequence). CDR3 amino acids: CASSLSGTTNTGELFF. Here the CDR3 DNA reads TGTGCCAGCAGCTTGTCAGGGACAACGAACACCGGGGAGCTGTTTTTT.

This clone occurred a few times. The J gene is TRBJ2-1, the V gene TRBV5-1; 10 bases match TRBD2. This CDR3 contains 16 residues. After removal of 0 bases from V and 2 bases from J, the junction contained 2 bases not matched to a gene. Per the germline V gene, CDR1 is SGHRS and CDR2 is YFSETQ. CDR3 sequence: CASSLASGRPYNEQFF. The CDR3 coding sequence is TGCGCCAGCAGCTTGGCTAGCGGGAGACCCTACAATGAGCAGTTCTTC. Full variable domain (remainder filled in from reference TRBV5-1 and TRBJ2-1): KAGVTQTPRYLIKTRGQQVTLSCSPISGHRSVSWYQQTPGQGLQFLFEYFSETQRNKGNFPGRFSGRQFSNSRSEMNVSTLELGDSALYLCASSLASGRPYNEQFFGPGTRLTVL.

The chain joins TRBV7-2 to TRBJ2-1; 10 bases are shared with TRBD2. The CDR3 covers 18 residues. In germline, CDR1 is SGHTA, CDR2 FQGNSA. Trimming removed 2 bases from V and 3 bases from J; junction bases left unmatched: 10. CDR3 protein: CASSLLASSGRIYNEQFF. The CDR3 nucleotides read TGTGCCAGCAGCTTACTAGCATCTAGCGGGAGAATCTACAATGAGCAGTTCTTC.

The genes are TRBV7-9 and TRBJ2-1; 8 bases line up with TRBD2. CDR3 length: 15 residues. Looked up from germline, CDR1 is SEHNR and CDR2 is FQNEAQ (reference sequence). V was clipped by 5 bases and J by 7 bases; unmatched bases: 10. CDR3 protein: CASSPSGRELNEQFF. The CDR3 nucleotides are TGTGCCAGCAGCCCAAGCGGGAGAGAACTTAATGAGCAGTTCTTC.

This clone was recorded a few times. CDR3 coding DNA: TGTGCCAGCAGCTTGACAGGGGAGCACGAGCAGTACTTC. Residues: CASSLTGEHEQYF. The rearrangement uses TRBV7-8 and TRBJ2-7, with 8 bases identical to TRBD1. CDR1 SGHVS and CDR2 FQNEAQ come from the germline V gene. The CDR3 loop spans 13 amino acids. The trim removed 3 bases at V and 5 bases at J, leaving 3 bases unmatched. Complete variable domain (other parts from reference TRBV7-8 and TRBJ2-7): GAGVSQSPRYKVAKRGQDVALRCDPISGHVSLFWYQQALGQGPEFLTYFQNEAQLDKSGLPSDRFFAERPEGSVSTLKIQRTQQEDSAVYLCASSLTGEHEQYFGPGTRLTVT.

The chain combines TRBV2 with TRBJ2-1; maybe TRBD1 (5 bases). This CDR3 has 12 residues. Germline V CDR1 and CDR2: SNHLY, FYNNEI. The V and J ends lost 4 bases and 9 bases respectively, with 10 bases between them. CDR3 DNA sequence: TGTGCCAGCAGTGTCCAGGGCACTGAGCAGTTCTTC. This gives the protein CASSVQGTEQFF.

The chain links TRBV12-3 or TRBV12-4 to TRBJ1-1; the D is unclear. This CDR3 has 13 amino acids. Trimming cost V 3 bases and J 1 base, with 6 bases left between them. CDR3 in amino acids: CASSFTRNTEAFF. The CDR3, as DNA: TGTGCCAGCAGTTTTACACGGAACACTGAAGCTTTCTTT.

This sequence joins TRBV19 and TRBJ2-1; 8 bases are a match to TRBD1. The CDR3 is 14 amino acids. CDR1 LNHDA and CDR2 SQIVND come from the germline V gene (reference sequence). The V segment lost 6 bases and the J segment 5 bases; nucleotides outside the gene matches: 6. CDR3 DNA sequence: TGTGCCAGTAGGAGGGACAGGATTAACAATGAGCAGTTCTTC. Translated: CASRRDRINNEQFF.

The chain employs TRBV30 and TRBJ1-2; tentative D call: TRBD1 (5 bases). There are 13 residues in the CDR3. Germline V lookup: CDR1 GTSNPN, CDR2 SVGIG (reference sequence). V gave up 3 bases and J gave up 2 bases, with 10 bases separating them. The CDR3 here is CAWSDQGNYGYTF. In nucleotides, the CDR3 is TGTGCCTGGAGCGATCAGGGAAACTATGGCTACACCTTC.